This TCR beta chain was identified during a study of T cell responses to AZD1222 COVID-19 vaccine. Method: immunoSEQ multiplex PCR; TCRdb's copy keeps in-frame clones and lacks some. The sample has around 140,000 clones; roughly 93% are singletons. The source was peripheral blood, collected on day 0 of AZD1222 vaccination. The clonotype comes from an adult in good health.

CDR3 loop: CASSPSGGNTIYF. The CDR3, as DNA: TGTGCCAGCAGCCCTAGTGGTGGAAACACCATATATTTT. J is TRBJ1-3 and V is TRBV7-9; D is uncertain. Germline V gene sequence: CDR1 SEHNR, CDR2 FQNEAQ (reference sequence). V lost 5 bases and J lost 3, with 8 bases in between. The CDR3 has 13 amino acids. Filled out from reference TRBV7-9 and TRBJ1-3, the complete variable domain reads DTGVSQNPRHKITKRGQNVTFRCDPISEHNRLYWYRQTLGQGPEFLTYFQNEAQLEKSRLLSDRFSAERPKGSFSTLEIQRTEQGDSAMYLCASSPSGGNTIYFGEGSWLTVV.